The next 14 T cell receptor beta chains were all read from a single sample in a study of identical twins. In TCRdb, the 5' RACE reads were re-called with MiXCR into one record per CDR3 protein. The sample holds roughly 350,000 distinct CDR3 sequences; more than 9% are singletons and the top ten take approximately 7.5%. This sample was also put to use in a study of yellow fever vaccine responses in identical twins.

The specimen sequenced was CD8+ T cells sorted from blood. The receptors originated from a woman younger than 35 in good health.

This clonotype has only a few counts. V and J are TRBV6-2 or TRBV6-3 and TRBJ2-1; 9 nucleotides align to TRBD2. The CDR3 runs to 15 residues. V shed 5 bases and J 6 bases; nucleotides not matched to a gene: 8. Germline loops: CDR1 MNHEY, CDR2 SVGEGT. CDR3 residues: CASSGGLADVNEQFF. The CDR3, as DNA: TGTGCCAGCAGTGGGGGACTAGCAGACGTCAATGAGCAGTTCTTC.

This rearrangement joins TRBV11-2 to TRBJ2-7, with D unclear. Germline CDR1 is SGHAT and CDR2 is FQNNGV. This CDR3 region has 12 residues. V was shortened by 10 bases and J by 2 bases, with 12 bases between the two germline ends. CDR3 sequence (DNA): TGTGCCACACGGCATGGGACCTACGAGCAGTACTTC. As protein: CATRHGTYEQYF.

This clonotype has at least ten counts. The chain has TRBV5-1 and TRBJ2-1; the D is unclear. Trimming stripped 4 bases from V and 8 bases from J, with 16 bases between. Germline V gene sequence: CDR1 SGHRS, CDR2 YFSETQ. The CDR3 loop spans 14 amino acids. CDR3 nucleotide sequence: TGCGCCAGCAGCATCAACAGAGGCGACGATGAGCAGTTCTTC. Translated: CASSINRGDDEQFF. Complete variable domain (other parts from reference TRBV5-1 and TRBJ2-1): KAGVTQTPRYLIKTRGQQVTLSCSPISGHRSVSWYQQTPGQGLQFLFEYFSETQRNKGNFPGRFSGRQFSNSRSEMNVSTLELGDSALYLCASSINRGDDEQFFGPGTRLTVL.

This chain joins TRBV28 and TRBJ2-7; D assignment may be TRBD1 or TRBD2 (5 bases each). In germline, CDR1 is MDHEN, CDR2 SYDVKM. Deletions cut 4 bases from V and 0 bases from J, with 7 bases between. This CDR3 comprises 13 residues. The DNA of the CDR3 is TGTGCCAGCAGTTGGGGGATCTCCTACGAGCAGTACGTC. This gives the protein CASSWGISYEQYV.

The chain couples TRBV7-9 to TRBJ2-7; 10 bases line up with TRBD1. The CDR3 consists of 15 residues. J lost 0 bases, V lost 5 bases, and 4 bases had no gene match. CDR1 and CDR2 from the germline V gene are SEHNR and FQNEAQ (reference sequence). In nucleotides, the CDR3 is TGTGCCAGCAGCCTGGGACAGGGGCACTCCTACGAGCAGTACGTC. This encodes CASSLGQGHSYEQYV.

This clonotype was seen more than once but under ten times. The V and J genes are TRBV29-1 and TRBJ1-1; D might be TRBD1 (5 bases). The CDR3 is 13 amino acids. Deletions cut 0 bases from V and 11 bases from J, with 16 bases between. The V gene's germline CDR1 is SQVTM and CDR2 ANQGSEA. CDR3 protein: CSVEDRPEEGAFF. The DNA for the CDR3 is TGCAGCGTTGAAGATCGCCCCGAGGAGGGGGCTTTCTTT.

The chain recombines TRBV12-3 or TRBV12-4 with TRBJ2-1; tentative D call: TRBD2 (5 bases). The ends were cut back, 7 bases at V and 0 bases at J, with 16 bases in the middle. The CDR3 spans 16 residues. The CDR3 region is CASTLSWEFSYNEQFF. CDR3 coding DNA: TGTGCCAGCACCCTTTCGTGGGAGTTCTCCTACAATGAGCAGTTCTTC.

The CDR3 is CASSQGGLEVIRNTEAFF. In DNA form, the CDR3 reads TGTGCCAGCAGCCAAGGGGGACTGGAGGTAATTAGGAACACTGAAGCTTTCTTT. The V gene is TRBV3-1, the J gene TRBJ1-1; tentative D call: TRBD1 (5 bases). Trimming removed 1 base from V and 1 base from J, with 19 bases in between. The CDR3 runs 18 residues. Per the germline V gene, CDR1 is LGHDT and CDR2 is YNNKEL (reference sequence).

This clonotype was seen more than once but under ten times. The rearrangement uses TRBV5-6 and TRBJ2-3; 8 bases fit TRBD2. Germline V gene data show CDR1 as SGHDT and CDR2 as YYEEEE. J lost 4 bases, V lost 4 bases, and 17 bases had no gene match. The CDR3 consists of 18 residues. CDR3 sequence (DNA): TGTGCCAGCAGCGAGAAGTTCCTCGGGACTAGTAGGGCAGATACGCAGTATTTT. Amino acids: CASSEKFLGTSRADTQYF.

The CDR3 bases are TGTGCCAGCGCTACTAGCGGGGTGGGTGAGACCCAGTACTTC. Protein: CASATSGVGETQYF. The gene calls are TRBV3-1 and TRBJ2-5; 10 nucleotides line up with TRBD2. This CDR3 has 14 amino acids. Germline CDR1 and CDR2: LGHDT and YNNKEL (reference sequence). V shed 8 bases and J 5 bases; nucleotides not matched to a gene: 8.

V usage is TRBV12-3 or TRBV12-4 and J usage is TRBJ2-7, with TRBD2 as a possible D gene (5 bases). The CDR3 totals 14 residues. Deletions cut 4 bases from V and 0 bases from J, with 10 bases between. CDR3 loop: CASSSGGHSYEQYF. CDR3 nucleotides: TGTGCCAGCAGTTCGGGCGGGCACTCCTACGAGCAGTACTTC.

The genes are TRBV27 and TRBJ2-7, with no clear D. Looked up from germline, CDR1 is MNHEY and CDR2 is SMNVEV (reference sequence). Trimming pared 5 bases from V and 4 bases from J, leaving 12 bases between. This CDR3 comprises 13 residues. CDR3 region: CASSQMFAYEQYF. The CDR3 DNA is TGTGCCAGCAGTCAAATGTTCGCGTACGAGCAGTACTTC.

This clonotype has ten or more counts. The chain couples TRBV12-3 or TRBV12-4 to TRBJ2-3, with TRBD2 as a possible D gene (5 bases). This CDR3 is 12 amino acids long. V shed 4 bases and J shed 4 bases, with 6 bases lying between them. CDR3 nucleotide sequence: TGTGCCAGCAGTTCCGGGGCAGATACGCAGTATTTT. This codes for CASSSGADTQYF.

V is TRBV28 and J is TRBJ2-5; 7 positions match TRBD1. Per the germline V gene, CDR1 is MDHEN and CDR2 is SYDVKM. This CDR3 region has 14 residues. After removal of 5 bases from V and 5 bases from J, the junction contained 8 bases not matched to a gene. This chain's CDR3 is CASSPTGLGETQYF. CDR3 DNA: TGTGCCAGCAGTCCGACAGGGCTGGGGGAGACCCAGTACTTC.